This T cell receptor (beta chain) was identified during a study of cytomegalovirus exposure and HLA in healthy donors (dated by TCRdb to the late 2010s). Looking at the study overall: An earlier analysis of several hundred of the donors reported approximately 260 Gb of sequence data and 117 million unique TCR beta sequences obtained from some 170 million T cells. About 300 gigabases of sequencing data and tens of millions of unique TCR sequences were included in an early release covering 500 to 750 HLA-typed donors. Of the 300 to 500 genotyped donors, more than 75% were placed in the genetic ancestry cluster associated with self-reported Caucasian donors. The study was designed to test whether signatures of past pathogen exposure could be identified by cataloging public T cell receptors. The T cell repertoires of several hundred subjects were profiled by immunosequencing and related to cytomegalovirus serostatus. Besides the first cohort of more than 650 subjects, a separate validation cohort made up of around 120 different subjects was used. The study combined high-throughput TCR immunosequencing, statistical association of individual TCRs with disease status, and machine learning to predict cytomegalovirus infection status. A later analysis re-analyzed previously published TCR beta repertoires from 550 to 700 donors and added high-resolution HLA genotyping to study TCR occurrence patterns. The later analysis used no new phenotypic data to find candidate immune exposures, relying instead on TCR beta sequences and their occurrence across donors. An earlier analysis of some 500 of the donors applied high-throughput TCR beta sequencing to assess whether each TCR beta V gene segment acted as functional or pseudogenic. Alongside the repertoire data, information on donor age, sex, ethnicity and CMV serostatus was compiled. A later genetic analysis took genome-wide SNP genotypes for about 65% of the 666 donors and used that subset as a discovery cohort. Every discovery cohort repertoire had been produced on one sequencing platform. Class I and class II HLA loci were covered by the typing at four-digit resolution. The number of typed donors differed by locus: roughly 620-640 for A, B, C, DRB1 and DQB1; some 540 for DQA1; some 610 for DPA1; and approximately 450 for DPB1. Several DR-DQ haplotypes were treated as single units for association and clustering because of strong linkage in the cohort. Among around 400 genotyped donors of the cohort, an average of around 240,000 unique TCR beta nucleotide sequences was sequenced per donor, of which 15% to 20% were non-productive.

CDR1 and CDR2 are read off the germline V gene (reference sequence) as LNHNV and YYDKDF. Counted from cysteine to phenylalanine, this CDR3 has 13 amino acids. The retained sequence is limited to the CDR3, 39 bases, with the frame set at the first base. A distance of 12 bases separates the germline ends of V and J, which lose 3 bases and 7 bases respectively. Library prep was done by the immunoSEQ multiplex PCR assay. For the multiplex PCR, a mixture combining 60 forward primers for TCR Vbeta segments and 13 reverse primers for TCR Jbeta segments was used. Amplification of the CDR3 region of rearranged TCR beta genes was performed with a multiplex PCR assay on genomic DNA. Amplified TCR beta libraries were sequenced as 87-base-pair reads on the Illumina HiSeq System. In the authors' own workflow: Across the 600 to 700 repertoires, a later analysis counted tens of millions of unique TCR beta chains, around 11 million of which were shared by at least two donors. A nearest-neighbor algorithm error-corrected the raw reads and collapsed the reads into unique sequences, merging closely related sequences to remove PCR and sequencing errors. CDR3 sequences were aligned to IMGT reference sequences to assign V, D and J gene segments. For a sequence to be retained, a match of at least six nucleotides was required to both a V gene segment and a J gene segment. Rearrangements were classified as productive when the CDR3 lacked stop codons and remained in frame with V and J, and all other rearrangements were classified as non-productive. Following IMGT convention, CDR3 was defined as the stretch from the second conserved V-encoded cysteine up to the conserved J-encoded phenylalanine. The earlier analysis of about 610 of the donors excluded any sequence lacking an unambiguous match to a single V gene segment. An earlier analysis of some 610 of the donors called V segments functional above 56.7% productive rearrangements and segregating when the between-donor standard deviation exceeded 5%. To diagnose cytomegalovirus status from the catalog of TCR beta chain sequences, a statistical classification framework was built. A later analysis assigned V and J genes by comparing TCR nucleotide sequences with IMGT/GENE-DB human TR gene sequences. A later analysis assigned CDR3 sequences and most-parsimonious VDJ recombination scenarios with the TCRdist pipeline. A later analysis defined each TCR beta chain by its CDR3 amino acid sequence plus V-gene family, and excluded reads lacking a unique V-gene family. To address suspected cross-contamination and a sequencing artifact, a later analysis removed around 600 highly shared, low-generation-probability nucleotide sequences. In a later analysis, a clonal expansion index was calculated for each public chain from normalized within-repertoire ranks of inferred template counts. In a later analysis, generation probabilities were computed with a VDJ recombination model fitted to out-of-frame rearrangements, and the resulting probabilities were checked against IGoR. In a later analysis, hypergeometric tests were used to score TCR-TCR, TCR-HLA and TCR-CMV co-occurrence, with a repertoire-size bias correction applied to TCR pairs. To estimate false discovery rates, a later analysis permuted the HLA or CMV assignments 20 times. In a later analysis, co-occurring TCRs were grouped using DBSCAN, and TCRdist sequence similarity was added for clustering within HLA-allele-positive subsets. Co-occurrence clustering excluded repertoires with fewer than 30,000 or more than 120,000 public chains, plus five with anomalous nucleotide sharing. In TCRdb, the immuneACCESS table is reduced to in-frame sequences with V and J assigned. These tables do not hold every clone; where another copy was compared, an unresolved V gene accounts for under half, and the others remain unexplained. V, J and clone size reflect that table, while D and trimming were determined from the DNA. This sample has 110,000 to 150,000 clones in its table, and 72% of those were observed once. Roughly 2.1% of the sample comes from the top ten.

General study outcomes and caveats: For the cohort, immune exposure information was limited to CMV serostatus. According to a later genetic analysis, donors in an Asian-associated ancestry cluster had fewer N-insertions in productive TCRs than the approximately 690-donor mean. A total of fewer than 200 TCR beta chains were listed by the study as associated with cytomegalovirus. Some IMGT-functional V segments, including TRBV6-2 and TRBV6-3, could not be told apart with the 87-base-pair reads, so those segments were excluded. Roughly uniform sequencing depth across donors was assumed in presence/absence analyses, although this assumption may not hold. The classifier was reported to diagnose cytomegalovirus status with high specificity and sensitivity in both the original cohort and the validation cohort. A cluster of highly shared sequence variants was judged likely to represent a technical artifact of the sequencing pipeline. Roughly 17 rarely observed V segments, including chromosome 9 orphons, were excluded from the earlier analysis of approximately 600 of the donors because counts were too low. According to the authors, the approach could potentially be generalized to other disease states and immunological phenotypes. Linkage disequilibrium might explain the correlated functional status among segregating V segments, but an unknown experimental factor could not be ruled out. A later analysis reported that several top co-occurrence clusters appeared linked to parvovirus B19, influenza, CMV and Epstein-Barr virus. In this cohort, only TCR beta chains were sequenced, and detectable features were limited by the absence of alpha or paired-chain data. In an earlier analysis of roughly 500 of the donors, most TCR beta V segments appeared in productive rearrangements about 87% or about 30% of the time, broadly matching IMGT annotations. When HLA alleles, especially DR and DQ, strongly co-occurred, TCR associations were difficult to assign to individual alleles. A later analysis associated about 17,000 TCR beta sequences with specific HLA alleles at a false discovery rate of 0.05. A later analysis found that most CMV-associated TCR beta chains appeared HLA-restricted, with HLA associations seemingly driven largely by CMV exposure. Across donors, most TCR sequences were observed very rarely, whereas some public TCRs were present in many individuals. In a later analysis, the rate of TCR association differed among HLA loci, with DRB1 alleles having the most associated TCRs and HLA-C alleles having the fewest. Compared with equally common non-associated chains, HLA-associated TCR beta chains in a later analysis were more clonally expanded and had lower generation probabilities. In a later genetic analysis, a missense DCLRE1C variant was associated with V-gene and J-gene trimming of TCR beta chains, and the association was replicated in an independent cohort. A further reported finding was that TCR beta sequences accurately predicted the HLA-A and HLA-B alleles for most subjects in the first cohort. HLA typing was unavailable for some donors at each locus, so association tests used only the typed subset. In vitro tests confirmed that a few of the cytomegalovirus-associated TCR beta chains recognize cytomegalovirus antigens.

Points on this clone: What antigen it recognizes has not been identified. Nothing much larger sits one base from this clone, and base qualities are not available.

The cohort consisted of approximately 670 healthy bone marrow donors. At the time of sampling, all cohort members were nominally healthy, though unrecorded immune exposures were likely present. The donor was CMV seronegative and was included in the group of a few hundred seronegative cohort members. Each donor provided a peripheral blood sample, and peripheral blood mononuclear cells were used for TCR beta sequencing. Genomic DNA was extracted from the blood cell samples with the Qiagen DNeasy Blood Extraction Kit. The receptor was derived from a man between 35 and 55 years old in good health and CMV-seronegative. The V and J genes are TRBV15 and TRBJ1-2; TRBD1 could be the D gene, as 5 bases match. Sequencing used PBMCs. CDR3 protein: CATSSLRGGGYTF. The nucleotide sequence is given as TGTGCCACCAGCAGCCTCCGGGGGGGTGGCTACACCTTC.